These T cell receptor beta chains were read from a single sample in a study of beta chain features in type 1 diabetes. Libraries were prepared by immunoSEQ multiplex PCR; TCRdb keeps only in-frame clonotypes and omits some of them. The sample records about 330,000 clones, 11% being singletons. The material sequenced was naive CD4+ T cells from blood. The receptors were sampled from a woman in her twenties or thirties in good health. CDR3s include the opening cysteine and the closing phenylalanine or tryptophan. For some rows the clone size is stated as once, few or many, or as a class when expanded; others skip it.

clone size: .
CDR3 length: 12
V gene: TRBV30
CDR3 protein: CAWTGTGHGYTF

clone size: few
CDR3 length: 13
V gene: TRBV5-1
CDR3 protein: CASSLGGGYEQYF

clone size: .
CDR3 length: 12
V gene: TRBV30
CDR3 protein: CASPDRGTGYTF

clone size: .
CDR3 length: 14
V gene: TRBV6-5
CDR3 protein: CASSYDDSSYEQYF

clone size: .
CDR3 length: 19
V gene: TRBV4-3
CDR3 protein: CASSQRARDRGRVNEKLFF

clone size: few
CDR3 length: 15
V gene: TRBV28
CDR3 protein: CASSSTLLAKNIQYF

clone size: .
CDR3 length: 14
V gene: TRBV7-9
CDR3 protein: CASSPSGIGETQYF

clone size: .
CDR3 length: 16
V gene: TRBV7-8
CDR3 protein: CASSLGYRDRGYEQYF

clone size: .
CDR3 length: 16
V gene: TRBV19
CDR3 protein: CASSMTPRTGTHGYTF

clone size: .
CDR3 length: 16
V gene: TRBV7-2
CDR3 protein: CASSSLAGGPADTQYF

clone size: few
CDR3 length: 15
V gene: TRBV6-5
CDR3 protein: CASKRGAGLNEKLFF

clone size: .
CDR3 length: 12
V gene: TRBV6-6
CDR3 protein: CATGQGVYGYTF

clone size: .
CDR3 length: 13
V gene: TRBV19
CDR3 protein: CASSQASGNEQFF

clone size: few
CDR3 length: 13
V gene: TRBV4-2
CDR3 protein: CASSQGGRDTIYF

clone size: .
CDR3 length: 15
V gene: TRBV18
CDR3 protein: CASSRTSGSTDTQYF

clone size: few
CDR3 length: 14
V gene: TRBV19
CDR3 protein: CASTSAGVQETQYF

clone size: .
CDR3 length: 15
V gene: TRBV29-1
CDR3 protein: CSVEGWTGMNTEAFF

clone size: few
CDR3 length: 15
V gene: TRBV6-5
CDR3 protein: CASSFGTGIRYGYTF

clone size: .
CDR3 length: 16
V gene: TRBV7-8
CDR3 protein: CASSLARSGRGHIQYF

clone size: .
CDR3 length: 17
V gene: TRBV6-1
CDR3 protein: CASSDSSRLTFNNEQFF

clone size: .
CDR3 length: 14
V gene: TRBV7-2
CDR3 protein: CASSRTGVQETQYF

clone size: .
CDR3 length: 17
V gene: TRBV18
CDR3 protein: CASSLGTGTSRAYEQYF

clone size: .
CDR3 length: 17
V gene: TRBV7-9
CDR3 protein: CASSPGGGAGVADTQYF

clone size: few
CDR3 length: 13
V gene: TRBV9
CDR3 protein: CASSSRTGGGYTF

clone size: .
CDR3 length: 15
V gene: TRBV11-2
CDR3 protein: CASSLRQGRNNEQFF

clone size: few
CDR3 length: 11
V gene: TRBV20-1
CDR3 protein: CSARGRETQYF

clone size: few
CDR3 length: 14
V gene: TRBV4-2
CDR3 protein: CASSQAGYQETQYF

clone size: .
CDR3 length: 16
V gene: TRBV19
CDR3 protein: CASSPRGTGDPYEQYF

clone size: .
CDR3 length: 15
V gene: TRBV18
CDR3 protein: CASSPRTSSTDTQYF

clone size: .
CDR3 length: 14
V gene: TRBV29-1
CDR3 protein: CSVGRAGGPYEQYF

clone size: few
CDR3 length: 15
V gene: TRBV28
CDR3 protein: CASGGPGQGSYEQYF

clone size: few
CDR3 length: 12
V gene: TRBV15
CDR3 protein: CAAARSTDTQYF

clone size: .
CDR3 length: 16
V gene: TRBV7-9
CDR3 protein: CASSLGTSGEYNEQFF

clone size: .
CDR3 length: 16
V gene: TRBV5-1
CDR3 protein: CASSSLAGGITDTQYF

clone size: .
CDR3 length: 13
V gene: TRBV30
CDR3 protein: CAWSHRGDTEAFF

clone size: few
CDR3 length: 14
V gene: TRBV29-1
CDR3 protein: CSGIRQGTDTEAFF

clone size: .
CDR3 length: 16
V gene: TRBV27
CDR3 protein: CASSFVRLAGTDTQYF

clone size: few
CDR3 length: 15
V gene: TRBV5-5
CDR3 protein: CASSLWGQHTDTQYF

clone size: .
CDR3 length: 14
V gene: TRBV18
CDR3 protein: CASSPLDNLNEQYF

clone size: .
CDR3 length: 12
V gene: TRBV19
CDR3 protein: CASRDRGEPQHF

clone size: few
CDR3 length: 15
V gene: TRBV18
CDR3 protein: CASSPGLAMIGELFF

clone size: .
CDR3 length: 15
V gene: TRBV18
CDR3 protein: CASSPITAMNTEAFF

clone size: .
CDR3 length: 13
V gene: TRBV7-2
CDR3 protein: CASSLGGLYEQYF

clone size: .
CDR3 length: 16
V gene: TRBV7-3
CDR3 protein: CASSLSRTGLPYEQYF

clone size: few
CDR3 length: 15
V gene: TRBV7-2
CDR3 protein: CASSLRLAGVGELFF

clone size: .
CDR3 length: 16
V gene: TRBV5-1
CDR3 protein: CASSLAGSGRGNEQFF

clone size: .
CDR3 length: 15
V gene: TRBV18
CDR3 protein: CASSPRTSGQETQYF

clone size: few
CDR3 length: 12
V gene: TRBV2
CDR3 protein: CASAGSNQPQHF

clone size: few
CDR3 length: 13
V gene: TRBV28
CDR3 protein: CASSLSLRGEAFF

clone size: few
CDR3 length: 13
V gene: TRBV29-1
CDR3 protein: CSVEEGLAETQYF

clone size: once
CDR3 length: 15
V gene: TRBV6-4
CDR3 protein: CASSATGGYTGELFF

clone size: .
CDR3 length: 13
V gene: TRBV5-1
CDR3 protein: CASSGETGYEQYF

clone size: .
CDR3 length: 14
V gene: TRBV7-3
CDR3 protein: CASSPAGGNQPQHF

clone size: few
CDR3 length: 18
V gene: TRBV28
CDR3 protein: CASSLGLAGGRGRGTQYF

clone size: .
CDR3 length: 15
V gene: TRBV10-3
CDR3 protein: CAINRTPSSYNEQFF

clone size: .
CDR3 length: 15
V gene: TRBV6-1
CDR3 protein: CASTRTSGGTDTQYF

clone size: few
CDR3 length: 16
V gene: TRBV9
CDR3 protein: CASSVSDSLSGNTIYF

clone size: .
CDR3 length: 14
V gene: TRBV4-2
CDR3 protein: CASSQTRGGGREFF

clone size: .
CDR3 length: 16
V gene: TRBV9
CDR3 protein: CASSVGDRGKGETQYF

clone size: .
CDR3 length: 16
V gene: TRBV5-4
CDR3 protein: CASSLRTSGYHNEQFF